The 5 T cell receptor beta chains below come from one sample, sequenced in a study of CD8+ T cells in alopecia areata (dated by TCRdb to about 2018). The time point label, as the study defines it: roughly 24 weeks on oral tofacitinib. The treatment or condition label corresponds to: oral pan-JAK inhibitor, 5-10 mg twice daily. Receptor amplification or capture employed the immunoSEQ multiplex PCR assay. For TCR sequencing, RNA was extracted from every sample and reverse transcribed into cDNA to serve as template. Drawn from immuneACCESS, this table holds only the in-frame rearrangements with V and J called that TCRdb kept. Clones are partly lost; checked studies trace under half to an unresolved V gene and leave the rest unexplained. The sample profile shows 35,000 to 45,000 clones; more than 90% of them were found once. Approximately 17% of the sample comes from the top ten. The sample consisted of CD8+ T cells sorted from blood, taken at week 24, from a patient treated with tofacitinib. The receptors stem from a human donor with alopecia areata.

This clone was recorded once. V and J are TRBV7-6 and TRBJ1-5, with unresolved D. V was shortened by 1 base and J by 0 bases, with 4 bases between the two germline ends. The CDR3 contains 14 residues. Germline CDR1 SGHVS, CDR2 FNYEAQ. The DNA of the CDR3 is TGTGCCAGCAGCTTAGGGTATAGCAATCAGCCCCAGCATTTT. Protein: CASSLGYSNQPQHF.

This chain uses TRBV6-5 with TRBJ2-7; D perhaps matches TRBD1 (6 bases). This CDR3 region has 15 residues. V shed 0 bases and J shed 2 bases, with 11 bases lying between them. From germline, CDR1 is MNHEY and CDR2 SVGAGI. This CDR3 reads CASSYSPDRPYEQYF. The CDR3 region has the DNA TGTGCCAGCAGTTACTCCCCGGACAGACCCTACGAGCAGTACTTC.

This chain joins TRBV27 and TRBJ2-3; D is ambiguous. V dropped 3 bases and J dropped 6 bases, with 16 bases sitting between them. CDR3 length: 15 residues. Germline V gives CDR1 MNHEY, CDR2 SMNVEV (reference sequence). The CDR3: CASSFESHTVDTQYF. The CDR3 DNA sequence: TGTGCCAGCAGTTTTGAAAGTCACACAGTGGATACGCAGTATTTT.

The rearrangement links TRBV27 to TRBJ2-1; 10 nucleotides match TRBD1. V shed 6 bases and J 5 bases; nucleotides not matched to a gene: 7. The CDR3 consists of 15 residues. Germline CDR1 is MNHEY and CDR2 is SMNVEV (reference sequence). Written as DNA, the CDR3 is TGTGCCAGCAGGCCCGGACAGGGGGGCCACAATGAGCAGTTCTTC. Translated, it gives CASRPGQGGHNEQFF.

The chain has TRBV7-2 and TRBJ2-7, with 11 bases lining up with TRBD2. CDR1 is SGHTA and CDR2 is FQGNSA in the germline V gene. The CDR3 is 14 residues long. After removal of 5 bases from V and 3 bases from J, the junction contained 3 bases not matched to a gene. The DNA of the CDR3 is TGTGCCAGCAGCGCGACTAGCGGGGTCTACGAGCAGTACTTC. As protein: CASSATSGVYEQYF.